These 10 T cell receptor beta chains originate from one sample sequenced in a study of blood T cell repertoires in COVID-19. TCRdb keeps only in-frame clones here, not all; method: immunoSEQ multiplex PCR. The sample lists about 250,000 clones, 70% to 90% seen once, with around 1.6% in the top ten. Sequencing was performed on PBMCs or T cells enriched from blood (not recorded which). The receptors here all came from a woman in her forties or fifties who had recovered from COVID-19.

The chain couples TRBV7-9 to TRBJ2-1; 13 bases are a match to TRBD2. CDR1 and CDR2 (germline): SEHNR, FQNEAQ (reference sequence). The length of the CDR3 is 19 residues. The V and J ends lost 5 bases and 0 bases, in that order; junction bases with no gene match: 10. The DNA of the CDR3 is TGTGCCAGCAGCCCTAGCGGACTAGCGGGAGCCCACTCCTACAATGAGCAGTTCTTC. This sequence encodes CASSPSGLAGAHSYNEQFF.

J is TRBJ2-7 and V is TRBV3-1 (or the pseudogene TRBV3-2), with D tentatively TRBD1 (5 bases). V shed 1 base and J shed 6 bases, with 7 bases lying between them. The CDR3 is 12 amino acids. In germline, CDR1 is LGHDT, CDR2 YNNKEL (reference sequence). CDR3 sequence (DNA): TGTGCCAGCAGCCAAGGTAGGGGCGAGCAGTACTTC. Residues: CASSQGRGEQYF.

The CDR3 region is CASSLVVAGGEKLFF. CDR3 nucleotide sequence: TGTGCCAGCAGCTTGGTCGTGGCAGGGGGTGAAAAACTGTTTTTT. The chain is built from TRBV5-6 and TRBJ1-4; TRBD1 aligns across 7 bases. This CDR3 is built from 15 residues. V trimming: 0 bases; J trimming: 7 bases; junction bases outside the gene matches: 6. The V gene's germline CDR1 is SGHDT and CDR2 YYEEEE.

This chain connects TRBV19 to TRBJ1-2; D remains ambiguous. V shed 3 bases and J shed 2 bases, with 10 bases lying between them. Germline CDR1 is LNHDA and CDR2 is SQIVND (reference sequence). The CDR3 spans 14 residues. As DNA, the CDR3 is TGTGCCAGTAGTATTAGCGGAGTAAACTATGGCTACACCTTC. Amino acid sequence: CASSISGVNYGYTF.

The chain is built from TRBV11-3 and TRBJ2-1; D uncertain. This CDR3 has 13 residues. V lost 6 bases and J lost 8, with 14 bases in between. Looked up from germline, CDR1 is SGHNT and CDR2 is YENEEA. The CDR3 DNA is TGTGCCAGCAGTAAGGTGGGCATGGATGAGCAGTTCTTC. Translation gives CASSKVGMDEQFF.

The V call is TRBV28, the J call TRBJ2-1; 12 positions match TRBD2. CDR3 size: 14 residues. CDR1 and CDR2 (germline): MDHEN, SYDVKM. Trimming cost V 2 bases and J 10 bases; bases outside gene matches: 3. The CDR3 loop is CASSLRTSGAEQFF. In DNA, the CDR3 is TGTGCCAGCAGTTTAAGGACTAGCGGGGCCGAGCAGTTCTTC.

This clone was detected only once. CDR3 sequence: CASSADRGTVYGYTF. Written as DNA, the CDR3 is TGCGCCAGCAGCGCGGACAGGGGTACAGTCTATGGCTACACCTTC. The rearrangement joins TRBV5-1 to TRBJ1-2, with 9 bases fitting TRBD1. The V gene end was trimmed by 4 bases and the J gene end by 4 bases; junction bases not matched to a gene: 8. The germline gives CDR1 SGHRS, CDR2 YFSETQ. The CDR3 extends over 15 amino acids.

In this sample, this clone turned up once. The gene calls are TRBV18 and TRBJ1-1; the D gene is possibly TRBD1 (5 bases). CDR3 length equals 15 residues. Germline loops: CDR1 KGHSH, CDR2 LQKENI. V was cut by 2 bases and J by 5 bases, with 15 bases left in between. The CDR3 DNA is TGTGCCAGCTCACCATTGTCGGGGGTTGGTACTGAAGCTTTCTTT. Protein product: CASSPLSGVGTEAFF.

This sequence joins TRBV27 and TRBJ2-5; 11 bases match TRBD1. CDR3 length: 16 amino acids. The germline V gene encodes CDR1 MNHEY and CDR2 SMNVEV (reference sequence). Trimming took 3 bases from V and 5 from J; bases not matched to a gene: 8. CDR3 sequence: CASSFGQGAFSETQYF. As DNA, the CDR3 is TGTGCCAGCAGTTTTGGACAGGGGGCTTTCAGTGAGACCCAGTACTTC.

This chain links TRBV2 with TRBJ2-5; TRBD1 is a possible D gene (6 bases). Looked up from germline, CDR1 is SNHLY and CDR2 is FYNNEI. The V end was cut by 1 base, the J end by 3 bases, with 15 bases between. The CDR3 extends over 16 amino acids. The CDR3 here is CASSEGPGQVEETQYF. In DNA, the CDR3 is TGTGCCAGCAGTGAAGGACCGGGACAAGTGGAAGAGACCCAGTACTTC.